The next 8 T cell receptor beta chains were all read from a single sample in a study of cytomegalovirus exposure and HLA in healthy donors. Use of 60 Vbeta and 13 Jbeta primers characterized the PCR. This table comes from immunoSEQ multiplex PCR, and its TCRdb copy is limited to in-frame clones, with some not included. Of around 63,000 clones in the sample, approximately 79% were seen once. Sequencing was carried out using PBMCs. Every receptor here comes from a woman aged 25 to 39 in good health and CMV-seronegative.

This clone was detected only a few times. The genes are TRBV19 and TRBJ1-3; maybe TRBD1 (6 bases). V was cut by 5 bases and J by 0 bases, with 14 bases left in between. CDR3 length equals 16 residues. CDR1 and CDR2 from the germline V gene are LNHDA and SQIVND (reference sequence). CDR3: CASSQGGRRSGNTIYF. CDR3 nucleotide sequence: TGTGCCAGTAGTCAAGGGGGACGGCGCTCTGGAAACACCATATATTTT. Using reference TRBV19 and TRBJ1-3 for the parts outside the CDR3, the full variable domain is DGGITQSPKYLFRKEGQNVTLSCEQNLNHDAMYWYRQDPGQGLRLIYYSQIVNDFQKGDIAEGYSVSREKKESFPLTVTSAQKNPTAFYLCASSQGGRRSGNTIYFGEGSWLTVV.

The chain joins TRBV6-4 to TRBJ2-7; TRBD1 agrees at 9 bases. This CDR3 is 16 amino acids long. Trimming cost V 2 bases and J 3 bases; bases outside gene matches: 8. Looked up from germline, CDR1 is MRHNA and CDR2 is SNTAGT. The DNA of the CDR3 is TGTGCCAGCAGTGACCTTTTCCGGGACAGGGACTACGAGCAGTACTTC. Translation: CASSDLFRDRDYEQYF.

The chain couples TRBV6-5 to TRBJ2-2; TRBD1 matches at 12 bases. CDR3 size: 14 residues. V lost 6 bases, J lost 7 bases, and 3 bases stayed unmatched. The germline V gene has CDR1 MNHEY and CDR2 SVGAGI. CDR3 in DNA: TGTGCCAGCAGGGGGACAGGGGGCCTCGGGGAGCTGTTTTTT. It codes for CASRGTGGLGELFF.

CDR3 in amino acids: CASSAQGVPASPLHF. The CDR3 DNA is TGTGCCAGTAGTGCCCAAGGGGTTCCGGCTTCACCCCTCCACTTT. The chain employs TRBV19 and TRBJ1-6; tentative D call: TRBD1 (5 bases). V was trimmed by 5 bases and J by 9 bases, leaving 17 bases between them. Germline CDR1 LNHDA, CDR2 SQIVND (reference sequence). The CDR3 has 15 residues.

The chain has TRBV6-6 and TRBJ1-6; maybe TRBD1 (5 bases). Germline V gene lookup returns CDR1 MNHNY and CDR2 SVGAGI (reference sequence). V gave up 7 bases and J gave up 5 bases, with 15 bases separating them. There are 15 residues in the CDR3. CDR3 in DNA: TGTGCCAGCACCCCATCCAGGGATGATAATTCACCCCTCCACTTT. Its translation: CASTPSRDDNSPLHF.

Points on this clone: The junction differs from germline at one of its ends, possibly a read error. The chain joins TRBV30 to TRBJ1-2; TRBD1 is a possible D gene (6 bases). CDR1 and CDR2 from the germline V gene are GTSNPN and SVGIG (reference sequence). The CDR3 has 12 residues. This CDR3 reads CAWTQGNYGHTF. The CDR3 DNA reads as TGTGCCTGGACGCAGGGGAATTATGGCCACACCTTC.

The chain is built from TRBV19 and TRBJ1-3; possibly TRBD1 for D (5 bases). The CDR3 is made up of 13 amino acids. The V end lost 3 bases, the J end lost 9 bases, and 12 bases lay between the germline ends. CDR1 is LNHDA, CDR2 SQIVND, per germline (reference sequence). The CDR3 is CASSIQGGVTIYF. The CDR3 bases are TGTGCCAGTAGTATCCAGGGCGGGGTCACCATATATTTT.

This clone was seen just once. The chain recombines TRBV5-1 with TRBJ1-1, with D unclear. The CDR3 loop spans 13 amino acids. V was clipped by 5 bases and J by 1 base, with 9 bases between them. CDR1 SGHRS and CDR2 YFSETQ come from the germline V gene. For the CDR3, the DNA is TGCGCCAGCAGTCCCGGGGAGAACACTGAAGCTTTCTTT. Residues: CASSPGENTEAFF.